This T cell receptor (beta chain) was captured in a study of neurological immune-mediated disorders. Broader study findings: No expanded-clone CDR3 amino acid sequence recurred across subjects, suggesting private TCR-beta repertoires.

The table lists this clonotype with many counts. Its antigen is not identified. The unsorted libraries had their origin in 2 million PBMCs stored at -80 C. There are 14 residues in the CDR3. CDR1 is SGHRS, CDR2 YFSETQ, per germline. Between the trimmed V and J ends, which lost 2 bases and 9 bases, there was a span of 15 bases. Each TCR transcript was tagged with a 10-nucleotide random UMI during 5'RACE. Per sequencing run, 15-18 subjects together gave over 160 million TCR-beta sequences. TCRdb processed the 5' RACE reads anew with MiXCR; each CDR3 protein has one entry. The sample shows 25,000 to 35,000 distinct CDR3 sequences, 20% to 25% of them seen only once.

This sequence joins TRBV5-1 and TRBJ2-1; maybe TRBD1 (5 bases). The sample was PBMCs. The receptor was isolated from a woman aged 55-69 years in good health. For the CDR3, the DNA is TGCGCCAGCAGCTTAGGGGCCGACCAAGGTGAGCAGTTCTTC. This translates into CASSLGADQGEQFF.